A selection of T cell receptor beta chains follows, all from one sample in a study of blood T cell repertoires in COVID-19. Clones were sequenced by immunoSEQ multiplex PCR, and TCRdb holds only the in-frame ones, with some missing. Of around 150,000 clones in the sample, approximately 80% were seen once. Input material: peripheral blood. Receptor source: a woman at least 80 years old with active or convalescent COVID-19. Both conserved end residues are part of each CDR3. The D gene is left open where the match is weak. Only part of the rows carry a size: once, few, many, or a class if the clone is expanded.

J | D | size | V | CDR3 | DNA
TRBJ1-1 | - | - | TRBV10-3 | CAISLTENTEAFF | TGTGCCATCAGCCTGACTGAGAACACTGAAGCTTTCTTT
TRBJ2-7 | TRBD2 | - | TRBV25-1 | CASSLGVAGEEQYF | TGTGCCAGCAGCCTGGGAGTAGCGGGGGAAGAGCAGTACTTC
TRBJ1-2 | - | - | TRBV6-1 | CASSEATRGNYGYTF | TGTGCCAGCAGTGAAGCCACCAGGGGCAACTATGGCTACACCTTC
TRBJ1-2 | - | - | TRBV6-1 | CASSEDRATYGYTF | TGTGCCAGCAGTGAAGACAGGGCGACCTATGGCTACACCTTC
TRBJ2-3 | TRBD2 | few | TRBV7-2 | CASSFLPSGGRTDTQYF | TGTGCCAGCAGCTTTCTGCCTAGCGGAGGCCGCACAGATACGCAGTATTTT
TRBJ2-3 | - | - | TRBV4-1 | CASSQDYTDTQYF | TGCGCCAGCAGCCAAGATTACACAGATACGCAGTATTTT
TRBJ2-1 | TRBD2 | - | TRBV5-6 | CASSFTSGGYNEQFF | TGTGCCAGCAGCTTTACTAGCGGGGGTTACAATGAGCAGTTCTTC
TRBJ2-7 | TRBD2 | few | TRBV6-5 | CASSSVAGNEQYF | TGTGCCAGCAGTTCTGTAGCGGGGAACGAGCAGTACTTC
TRBJ2-5 | TRBD2 | - | TRBV20-1 | CSASITGGLETQYF | TGCAGTGCTAGTATCACGGGGGGTTTAGAGACCCAGTACTTC
TRBJ1-4 | TRBD1 | - | TRBV14 | CASSQVTAGGREKLFF | TGTGCCAGCAGCCAAGTGACGGCAGGGGGGAGAGAAAAACTGTTTTTT
TRBJ1-2 | - | - | TRBV19 | CASSPGNYGYTF | TGTGCCAGTAGTCCGGGGAACTATGGCTACACCTTC
TRBJ1-2 | TRBD1 | - | TRBV7-9 | CASSFKQGPATF | TGTGCCAGCAGCTTCAAACAGGGGCCAGCTACCTTC
TRBJ2-3 | - | - | TRBV6-6 | CASQKTDTQYF | TGTGCCAGCCAGAAAACAGATACGCAGTATTTT
TRBJ2-7 | - | once | TRBV2 | CASAPRDNYSYEQYF | TGTGCCAGCGCCCCCCGGGACAATTACTCCTACGAGCAGTACTTC
TRBJ2-5 | TRBD2 | few | TRBV24-1 | CATSVGPGTGGQETQYF | TGTGCCACCAGTGTCGGACCTGGCACGGGGGGTCAAGAGACCCAGTACTTC
TRBJ2-3 | - | - | TRBV6-5 | CASSLSGGTDTQYF | TGTGCCAGCAGTCTCTCGGGAGGCACAGATACGCAGTATTTT
TRBJ1-4 | TRBD1 | - | TRBV19 | CASSALQGQTEKLFF | TGTGCCAGTAGTGCTTTACAGGGGCAGACTGAAAAACTGTTTTTT
TRBJ1-1 | - | - | TRBV7-6 | CASSSSAEAFF | TGTGCCAGCAGTTCCTCTGCTGAAGCTTTCTTT
TRBJ2-7 | - | - | TRBV12-3/TRBV12-4 | CASGQDKPYEQYF | TGTGCCAGCGGCCAGGACAAGCCCTACGAGCAGTACTTC
TRBJ2-7 | TRBD1 | few | TRBV18 | CASSPLQGEQYF | TGTGCCAGCTCACCATTACAGGGGGAGCAGTACTTC
TRBJ2-7 | TRBD2 | - | TRBV7-2 | CASSLAFGLAGYEQYF | TGTGCCAGCAGCTTAGCCTTCGGACTAGCGGGCTACGAGCAGTACTTC
TRBJ1-6 | - | - | TRBV5-1 | CASSLPQDNSPLHF | TGCGCCAGCAGCTTGCCCCAGGATAATTCACCCCTCCACTTT
TRBJ2-1 | - | - | TRBV11-3 | CASRSGQNEQFF | TGTGCCAGCAGATCTGGGCAAAATGAGCAGTTCTTC
TRBJ1-2 | TRBD1 | - | TRBV7-2 | CASSPTGGVFSYTF | TGTGCCAGCAGCCCCACAGGGGGCGTATTTAGCTACACCTTC
TRBJ2-2 | - | - | TRBV18 | CASSLPGLNTGELFF | TGTGCCAGCTCACTGCCGGGACTCAACACCGGGGAGCTGTTTTTT
TRBJ1-2 | - | - | TRBV12-3/TRBV12-4 | CASRRGNYGYTF | TGTGCCAGCAGACGCGGGAACTATGGCTACACCTTC
TRBJ1-1 | - | - | TRBV7-3 | CASSFQGNTEAFF | TGTGCCAGCAGCTTCCAGGGGAACACTGAAGCTTTCTTT
TRBJ1-1 | - | - | TRBV19 | CASSLQGNTEAFF | TGTGCCAGTAGTCTTCAGGGGAACACTGAAGCTTTCTTT
TRBJ1-5 | - | - | TRBV11-2 | CASSLDRDQPQHF | TGTGCCAGCAGCTTAGATCGGGATCAGCCCCAGCATTTT
TRBJ2-2 | - | - | TRBV19 | CASSSPTNTGELFF | TGTGCCAGTAGTTCCCCTACTAACACCGGGGAGCTGTTTTTT
TRBJ2-3 | TRBD2 | - | TRBV9 | CASSVSGGVSDTQYF | TGTGCCAGCAGCGTTAGCGGGGGGGTCTCAGATACGCAGTATTTT
TRBJ1-1 | TRBD1 | - | TRBV27 | CASSLGQGGTEAFF | TGTGCCAGCAGTTTGGGACAGGGGGGCACTGAAGCTTTCTTT
TRBJ1-3 | - | once | TRBV7-9 | CASSPRSDFSGNTIYF | TGTGCCAGCAGCCCCCGATCGGACTTCTCTGGAAACACCATATATTTT
TRBJ1-1 | - | - | TRBV12-5 | CASGWVGNTEAFF | TGTGCTAGTGGTTGGGTCGGTAACACTGAAGCTTTCTTT
TRBJ2-3 | TRBD2 | - | TRBV19 | CASSIVGRGGPDTQYF | TGTGCCAGTAGTATAGTGGGGCGGGGGGGCCCCGATACGCAGTATTTT
TRBJ2-7 | - | - | TRBV2 | CASSEQGYEQYF | TGTGCCAGCAGTGAACAGGGTTACGAGCAGTACTTC
TRBJ1-2 | TRBD1 | - | TRBV10-1 | CASSESSTGSHGYTF | TGCGCCAGCAGTGAGTCGTCGACAGGGTCTCATGGCTACACCTTC
TRBJ1-6 | - | once | TRBV5-1 | CASSLSENYNSPLHF | TGCGCCAGCAGCTTGAGCGAGAACTATAATTCACCCCTCCACTTT
TRBJ1-2 | TRBD1 | - | TRBV5-1 | CASSLGGQGTGYTF | TGCGCCAGCAGCCTGGGAGGACAGGGGACTGGCTACACCTTC
TRBJ1-4 | - | once | TRBV7-2 | CASSSRGAGEKLFF | TGTGCCAGCAGCTCCAGGGGCGCGGGTGAAAAACTGTTTTTT
TRBJ1-1 | - | few | TRBV7-9 | CASSSWAGEGTEAFF | TGTGCCAGCAGCTCGTGGGCGGGAGAGGGAACTGAAGCTTTCTTT
TRBJ1-4 | - | - | TRBV4-1 | CASSPGLDNEKLFF | TGCGCCAGCAGCCCAGGACTGGATAATGAAAAACTGTTTTTT
TRBJ2-5 | - | - | TRBV3-1/TRBV3-2 | CASSQILFGGAETQYF | TGTGCCAGCAGCCAGATCCTATTTGGAGGGGCAGAGACCCAGTACTTC
TRBJ1-6 | TRBD1 | once | TRBV3-1/TRBV3-2 | CASSRGTGGPSSYNSPLHF | TGTGCCAGCAGCCGAGGGACAGGGGGCCCGAGCTCCTATAATTCACCCCTCCACTTT
TRBJ1-1 | TRBD1 | - | TRBV12-3/TRBV12-4 | CASRERDRVTFF | TGTGCCAGCAGAGAAAGAGACAGGGTGACTTTCTTT
TRBJ1-5 | TRBD1 | - | TRBV19 | CASSIAGQGTVQPQHF | TGTGCCAGTAGTATAGCGGGACAGGGGACTGTTCAGCCCCAGCATTTT
TRBJ1-1 | TRBD1 | - | TRBV7-2 | CASSLDGQGSLEAFF | TGTGCCAGCAGCTTAGACGGACAGGGGTCTTTAGAAGCTTTCTTT
TRBJ2-2 | TRBD2 | - | TRBV2 | CASTGTTTWTGELFF | TGTGCCAGCACCGGGACTACCACTTGGACCGGGGAGCTGTTTTTT
TRBJ2-7 | - | many | TRBV7-2 | CASSLVGLPSEQYF | TGTGCCAGCAGCTTAGTGGGACTTCCTTCCGAGCAGTACTTC
TRBJ1-3 | - | - | TRBV6-5 | CASSSTGTSGNTIYF | TGTGCCAGTTCTTCTACGGGTACCTCTGGAAACACCATATATTTT
TRBJ2-7 | - | - | TRBV25-1 | CASRDSSYEQYF | TGTGCCAGCAGGGACAGTTCCTACGAGCAGTACTTC
TRBJ2-5 | TRBD1 | - | TRBV7-9 | CASSLPRGTALQETQYF | TGTGCCAGCAGCTTACCTCGTGGGACAGCACTACAAGAGACCCAGTACTTC
TRBJ2-6 | TRBD2 | - | TRBV14 | CASSQDILAGAHVLTF | TGTGCCAGCAGCCAAGACATCCTAGCGGGGGCCCACGTCCTGACTTTC
TRBJ1-2 | - | - | TRBV5-8 | CASSLLLNYGYTF | TGTGCCAGCAGCTTGCTACTTAACTATGGCTACACCTTC
TRBJ1-3 | TRBD1 | - | TRBV3-1/TRBV3-2 | CASSLDRAKGNTIYF | TGTGCCAGCAGCCTGGACAGGGCGAAAGGAAACACCATATATTTT
TRBJ1-2 | - | - | TRBV6-2/TRBV6-3 | CASSMGFNYGYTF | TGTGCCAGCAGCATGGGCTTTAACTATGGCTACACCTTC
TRBJ1-1 | TRBD1 | - | TRBV25-1 | CASGPTGVGNEAFF | TGTGCCAGCGGGCCGACAGGGGTGGGTAATGAAGCTTTCTTT